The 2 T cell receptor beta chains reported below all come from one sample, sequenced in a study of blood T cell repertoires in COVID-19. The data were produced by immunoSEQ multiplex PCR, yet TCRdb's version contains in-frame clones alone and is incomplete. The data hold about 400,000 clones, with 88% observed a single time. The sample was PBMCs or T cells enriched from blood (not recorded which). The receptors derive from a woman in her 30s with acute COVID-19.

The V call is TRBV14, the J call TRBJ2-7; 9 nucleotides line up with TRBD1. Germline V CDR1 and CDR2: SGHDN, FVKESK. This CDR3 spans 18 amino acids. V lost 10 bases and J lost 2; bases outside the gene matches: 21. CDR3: CANHSGTGFFQRTYEQYF. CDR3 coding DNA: TGTGCCAACCACTCCGGGACAGGGTTTTTTCAAAGGACCTACGAGCAGTACTTC. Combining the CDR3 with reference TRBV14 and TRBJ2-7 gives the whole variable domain EAGVTQFPSHSVIEKGQTVTLRCDPISGHDNLYWYRRVMGKEIKFLLHFVKESKQDESGMPNNRFLAERTGGTYSTLKVQPAELEDSGVYFCANHSGTGFFQRTYEQYFGPGTRLTVT.

The chain's CDR3 is CASSTSGGARNEQFF. In DNA form, the CDR3 reads TGTGCCAGCAGCACTAGCGGGGGGGCCAGGAATGAGCAGTTCTTC. V usage is TRBV7-6 and J usage is TRBJ2-1, with 13 bases fitting TRBD2. The CDR3 is made up of 15 amino acids. Germline lookup yields CDR1 SGHVS and CDR2 FNYEAQ. V shed 5 bases, J shed 7 bases, and the junction held 5 bases outside the gene matches.